The rows below give T cell receptor beta chains drawn from one sample of a study of blood T cell repertoires in COVID-19. Libraries were prepared by immunoSEQ multiplex PCR; TCRdb keeps only in-frame clonotypes and omits some of them. The sample holds 75,000 to 90,000 clones, roughly 80% seen once. The sample comprised peripheral blood. The receptors come from a man in his fifties or sixties with COVID-19, enrolled during active disease. Each CDR3 is given with its conserved first and last residue. The D gene is left open where the match is weak. For some rows the clone size is stated as once, few or many, or as a class when expanded; others skip it.

D	V	size	J	DNA	CDR3
TRBD1	TRBV9	-	TRBJ2-2	TGTGCCAGCAGCGTTCGGGACAGGGTAAACACCAGGGAGCTGTTTTTT	CASSVRDRVNTRELFF
TRBD2	TRBV11-2	-	TRBJ2-5	TGTGCCAGCAGCCCGCGGGGGAACTTAAACCAAGAGACCCAGTACTTC	CASSPRGNLNQETQYF
TRBD2	TRBV7-2	-	TRBJ2-7	TGTGCCAGCAGCTACCGACTAGCGGGAGTCTCCTACGAGCAGTACTTC	CASSYRLAGVSYEQYF
-	TRBV29-1	-	TRBJ2-7	TGCAGCGTTGCGGGGAGTTACGCCTACGAGCAGTACTTC	CSVAGSYAYEQYF
-	TRBV5-1	-	TRBJ2-2	TGCGCCAGCAGCTTGGAGGTCGGGAAGCTGTTTTTT	CASSLEVGKLFF
TRBD2	TRBV25-1	few	TRBJ2-5	TGTGCCAGCAGTGAATACGTGGGGGGGCAGTACTTC	CASSEYVGGQYF
-	TRBV4-1	once	TRBJ1-4	TGCGCCAGCAGCCAGACTCCGGGATCCGGAGGAGGACTGTTTTTT	CASSQTPGSGGGLFF
-	TRBV27	many	TRBJ2-1	TGTGCCAGCAGTTTAGGACTTTTGAATGAGCAGTTCTTC	CASSLGLLNEQFF
TRBD1	TRBV5-6	once	TRBJ2-6	TGTGCCAGCAGGTGGGGACAGTCGTACTCTGGGGCCAACGTCCTGACTTTC	CASRWGQSYSGANVLTF
TRBD2	TRBV6-6	few	TRBJ2-5	TGTGCCAGCAGACTAGCGGGGGCGACCCAGTACTTC	CASRLAGATQYF
-	TRBV6-6	-	TRBJ2-7	TGTGCCAGCAGTTACTCGATCGGTGCTGAGCAGTACTTC	CASSYSIGAEQYF
-	TRBV4-2	once	TRBJ1-4	TGTGCCAGCAGCCGCGGGGGGGGAGAAAAACTGTTTTTT	CASSRGGGEKLFF
TRBD1	TRBV7-9	-	TRBJ1-2	TGTGCCAGCAGAGACAAAGGCCTACCCGACAGGGGGATAGGTGGCTACACCTTC	CASRDKGLPDRGIGGYTF
-	TRBV5-1	-	TRBJ2-7	TGCGCCAGCAGCTTGGGAGGGAGTTCCTACGAGCAGTACTTC	CASSLGGSSYEQYF
TRBD1	TRBV5-3	-	TRBJ2-7	TGTGCCAGAAGCTTTAACCGGGACAGGGGGCCCTCCTACGAGCAGTACTTC	CARSFNRDRGPSYEQYF
-	TRBV4-3	-	TRBJ1-2	TGCGCCAGCAGCCAAGATTGGGGGGTCCAGTACGAAACTAGCTACACCTTC	CASSQDWGVQYETSYTF
-	TRBV15	-	TRBJ2-4	TGTGCCACCAGCAGAGATCTTGAGCGACCTAAAAACATTCAGTACTTC	CATSRDLERPKNIQYF
-	TRBV9	few	TRBJ2-2	TGTGCCAGCAGCCCCGAGGATTACACCGGGGAGCTGTTTTTT	CASSPEDYTGELFF
TRBD1	TRBV7-3	-	TRBJ2-1	TGTGCCAGCAGCTCAAACAGGGGCTCCTACAATGAGCAGTTCTTC	CASSSNRGSYNEQFF
TRBD1	TRBV6-2/TRBV6-3	-	TRBJ2-7	TGTGCCAGCAGTTACAAGGGACAGGGGGCTGAGCAGTACTTC	CASSYKGQGAEQYF
-	TRBV7-2	few	TRBJ1-5	TGTGCCAGCCGCAAGACAGGATCTGGCAATCAGCCCCAGCATTTT	CASRKTGSGNQPQHF
TRBD1	TRBV10-3	-	TRBJ1-2	TGTGCCATCAGTGGTGAGGGGGCGAGCGGCTACACCTTC	CAISGEGASGYTF
-	TRBV5-1	few	TRBJ2-3	TGCGCCAGCAGCTTGGCGGCGGGACGGACAGATACGCAGTATTTT	CASSLAAGRTDTQYF
TRBD1	TRBV5-1	-	TRBJ2-7	TGCGCCAGCAGACTGACAGGGGAGTCCTACGAGCAGTACTTC	CASRLTGESYEQYF
TRBD1	TRBV19	few	TRBJ1-1	TGTGCCAGCAACCCGACAGGGCGGACTGAAGCTTTCTTT	CASNPTGRTEAFF
-	TRBV5-6	-	TRBJ2-1	TGTGCCAGCAGCTTGGTTGTCCAGGAGCAGTTCTTC	CASSLVVQEQFF
-	TRBV27	once	TRBJ2-7	TGTGCCAGCAGTCTAACAGGGTACGGCTACGAGCAGTACTTC	CASSLTGYGYEQYF
TRBD1	TRBV9	-	TRBJ1-4	TGTGCCAGCAGCACCAGGACAGGGGTGAATGAAAAACTGTTTTTT	CASSTRTGVNEKLFF
-	TRBV12-3/TRBV12-4	-	TRBJ1-2	TGTGCCAGCAGTACCCAGGGGAACTATGGCTACACCTTC	CASSTQGNYGYTF
-	TRBV6-6	once	TRBJ1-2	TGTGCCAGCAGTTACCTCGGACAGTCTAACTATGGCTACACCTTC	CASSYLGQSNYGYTF
TRBD1	TRBV27	-	TRBJ1-5	TGTGCCAGCAGTTCGACAGGGGCGCATCAGCCCCAGCATTTT	CASSSTGAHQPQHF
-	TRBV29-1	-	TRBJ1-2	TGCAGCGTTAGGGACAAGGGTAACTATGGCTACACCTTC	CSVRDKGNYGYTF
TRBD1	TRBV7-6	-	TRBJ1-5	TGTGCCAGCAGCCAAACCACAGGGGGCTTTGGCAATCAGCCCCAGCATTTT	CASSQTTGGFGNQPQHF
TRBD1	TRBV2	-	TRBJ1-5	TGTGCCAGCAGTGAAGTTGACAGGGCTCAGCCCCAGCATTTT	CASSEVDRAQPQHF
-	TRBV11-2	-	TRBJ2-2	TGTGCCAGCAGACGACAGACCCTGAACACCGGGGAGCTGTTTTTT	CASRRQTLNTGELFF